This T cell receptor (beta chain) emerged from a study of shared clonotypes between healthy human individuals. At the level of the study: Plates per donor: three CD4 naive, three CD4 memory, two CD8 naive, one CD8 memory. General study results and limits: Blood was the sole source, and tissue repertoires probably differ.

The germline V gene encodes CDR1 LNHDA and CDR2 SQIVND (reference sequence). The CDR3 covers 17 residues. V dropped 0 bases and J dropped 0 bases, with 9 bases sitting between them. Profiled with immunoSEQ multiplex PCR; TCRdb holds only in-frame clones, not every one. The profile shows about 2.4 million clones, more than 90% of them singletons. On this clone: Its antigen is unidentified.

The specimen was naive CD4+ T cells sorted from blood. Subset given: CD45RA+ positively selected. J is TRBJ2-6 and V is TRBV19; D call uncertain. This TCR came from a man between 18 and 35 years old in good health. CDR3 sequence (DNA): TGTGCCAGTAGTATAGATCTCAAGTCCTCTGGGGCCAACGTCCTGACTTTC. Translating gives CASSIDLKSSGANVLTF.